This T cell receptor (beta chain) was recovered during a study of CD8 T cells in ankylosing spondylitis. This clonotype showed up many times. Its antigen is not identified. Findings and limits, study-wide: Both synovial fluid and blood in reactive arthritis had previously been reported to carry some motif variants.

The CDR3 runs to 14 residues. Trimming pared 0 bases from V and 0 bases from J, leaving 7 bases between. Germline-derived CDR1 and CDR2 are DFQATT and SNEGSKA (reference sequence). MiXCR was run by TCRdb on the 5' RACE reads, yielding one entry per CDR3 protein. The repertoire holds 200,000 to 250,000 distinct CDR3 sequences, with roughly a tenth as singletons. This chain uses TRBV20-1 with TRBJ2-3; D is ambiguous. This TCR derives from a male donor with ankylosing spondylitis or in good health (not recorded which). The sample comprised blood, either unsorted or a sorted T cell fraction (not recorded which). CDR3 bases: TGCAGTGCTAGAGATATGGGGAGCACAGATACGCAGTATTTT. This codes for CSARDMGSTDTQYF.